This TCR beta chain was identified during a study of CXCR3-negative and CXCR3-positive naive CD8 T cells. UMI-labeled 5' RACE TRB cDNA libraries were prepared from the cells. TCRdb re-called the 5' RACE reads, yielding one record per CDR3 amino acid sequence without DNA. The data show some 38,000 distinct CDR3 sequences, and the top ten clones hold approximately 15%. This TCR was sampled from a human donor in good health. Some clones in this sample may be carry-over from other donors' samples. Input material: memory CD8+ T cells from blood.

The CDR3 is CASSRTGLANYGYTF. The V gene is TRBV12-3 or TRBV12-4, the J gene TRBJ1-2; the TCRdb D gene call, TRBD1, has no DNA to confirm it. The CDR3 extends over 15 amino acids.